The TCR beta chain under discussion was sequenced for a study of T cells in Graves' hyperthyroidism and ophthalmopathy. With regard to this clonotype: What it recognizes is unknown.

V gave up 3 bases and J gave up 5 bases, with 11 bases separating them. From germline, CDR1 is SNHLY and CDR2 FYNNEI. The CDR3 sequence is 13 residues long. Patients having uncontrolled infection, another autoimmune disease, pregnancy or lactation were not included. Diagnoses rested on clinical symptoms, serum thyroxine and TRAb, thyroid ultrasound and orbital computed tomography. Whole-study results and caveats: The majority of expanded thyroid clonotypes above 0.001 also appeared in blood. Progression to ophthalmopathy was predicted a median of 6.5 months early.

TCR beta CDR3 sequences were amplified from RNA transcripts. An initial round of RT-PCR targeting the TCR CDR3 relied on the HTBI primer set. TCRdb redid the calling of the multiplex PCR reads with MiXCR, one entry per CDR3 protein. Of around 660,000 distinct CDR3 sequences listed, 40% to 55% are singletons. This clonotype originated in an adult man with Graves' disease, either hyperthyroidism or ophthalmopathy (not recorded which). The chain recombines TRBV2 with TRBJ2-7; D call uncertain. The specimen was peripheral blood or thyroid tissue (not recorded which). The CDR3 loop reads CASSEVNPNEQYF. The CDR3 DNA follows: TGTGCCAGCAGTGAGGTAAACCCGAACGAGCAGTACTTC.